The 28 T cell receptor beta chains listed next were all sequenced from one sample in a study of cytomegalovirus exposure and HLA in healthy donors. 13 Jbeta primers and 60 Vbeta primers were used for the PCR. Profiled with immunoSEQ multiplex PCR; TCRdb holds only in-frame clones, not every one. The sample consists of some 90,000 clones, roughly four fifths of them appearing once. The sequenced sample was PBMCs. The receptors come from a man aged 30 to 39 in good health and CMV-seronegative.

This chain connects TRBV18 to TRBJ1-1, with D tentatively TRBD1 (6 bases). V lost 6 bases to trimming and J lost 0 bases, with 8 bases between them. The germline V gene has CDR1 KGHSH and CDR2 LQKENI. The CDR3 has 13 amino acids. The CDR3 spells CASSAGVNTEAFF. In DNA, the CDR3 is TGTGCCAGCTCCGCAGGGGTGAACACTGAAGCTTTCTTT.

This clone was recorded a few times. This chain joins TRBV19 and TRBJ1-2; 7 bases agree with TRBD1. This CDR3 is built from 15 residues. Trimming took 3 bases from V and 5 from J; bases not matched to a gene: 9. Germline CDR1 and CDR2: LNHDA and SQIVND (reference sequence). Here the CDR3 DNA reads TGTGCCAGTAGTATCGGGGACAGTTCCTCGTATGGCTACACCTTC. It encodes CASSIGDSSSYGYTF.

The chain links TRBV7-2 to TRBJ1-4, with D maybe TRBD1 (6 bases). The CDR3 has 17 amino acids. V was clipped by 4 bases and J by 0 bases, with 15 bases between them. In germline, CDR1 is SGHTA, CDR2 FQGNSA. CDR3 coding DNA: TGTGCCAGCAGCTCGACAGGACGGCCTGCAACTAATGAAAAACTGTTTTTT. It is translated as CASSSTGRPATNEKLFF.

This clone was seen a few times. This chain joins TRBV5-4 and TRBJ1-6, with unresolved D. CDR1 is SGHNT and CDR2 is YYREEE in the germline V gene (reference sequence). This CDR3 is 14 amino acids long. V lost 0 bases to trimming and J lost 18 bases, with 19 bases between them. CDR3 sequence reads: CASSLEMETGERHF. The CDR3 region has the DNA TGTGCCAGCAGCTTGGAGATGGAGACGGGAGAACGCCACTTT.

This sequence joins TRBV16 and TRBJ2-7, with a tentative D call TRBD1 (7 bases). Germline CDR1 reads KGHSY; CDR2 reads FQNENV. This CDR3 is 16 amino acids long. The germline V and J ends were trimmed by 4 bases and 2 bases, with 18 bases remaining between them. CDR3 loop: CASSRRGQPITYEQYF. The CDR3 DNA reads TGTGCCAGCAGCCGGCGGGGACAGCCGATTACCTACGAGCAGTACTTC.

This chain connects TRBV27 to TRBJ2-1; TRBD1 matches at 7 bases. The CDR3 extends over 16 amino acids. Germline-derived CDR1 and CDR2 are MNHEY and SMNVEV (reference sequence). V shed 1 base, J shed 4 bases, and the junction held 7 bases outside the gene matches. CDR3 DNA: TGTGCCAGCAGTTTATTCCCGGGACAGTATTACAATGAGCAGTTCTTC. Its protein product is CASSLFPGQYYNEQFF.

This clone came up a few times. The chain carries TRBV13 and TRBJ1-3; D gene ambiguous. Between the trimmed V and J ends, which lost 5 bases and 3 bases, there was a span of 11 bases. Germline V CDR1 and CDR2: PRHDT, FYEKMQ (reference sequence). This CDR3 has 14 amino acids. CDR3 DNA: TGTGCCAGCAGCCTCCTGAGGGATGGAAACACCATATATTTT. Translating gives CASSLLRDGNTIYF. The full variable domain, rest sourced from reference TRBV13 and TRBJ1-3, is AAGVIQSPRHLIKEKRETATLKCYPIPRHDTVYWYQQGPGQDPQFLISFYEKMQSDKGSIPDRFSAQQFSDYHSELNMSSLELGDSALYFCASSLLRDGNTIYFGEGSWLTVV.

The chain is built from TRBV11-2 and TRBJ2-7; possibly TRBD1 for D (5 bases). V lost 4 bases and J lost 3, with 16 bases in between. Looked up from germline, CDR1 is SGHAT and CDR2 is FQNNGV. This CDR3 is built from 15 residues. The CDR3 region is CASSSDFTGYYEQYV. CDR3 bases: TGTGCCAGCAGCTCAGATTTTACAGGTTACTACGAGCAGTACGTC.

The V gene is TRBV29-1, the J gene TRBJ1-2; D is uncertain. Per the germline V gene, CDR1 is SQVTM and CDR2 is ANQGSEA. V was shortened by 1 base and J by 2 bases, with 14 bases between the two germline ends. This CDR3 contains 15 residues. The CDR3 sequence is CSVEVYGVPNYGYTF. The CDR3 coding sequence is TGCAGCGTTGAAGTCTACGGGGTCCCCAACTATGGCTACACCTTC.

In this sample, this clone turned up a few times. CDR3 amino acids: CASTIDRWSNQPQHF. In DNA form, the CDR3 reads TGTGCCAGCACTATAGACAGGTGGAGCAATCAGCCCCAGCATTTT. The J gene is TRBJ1-5, the V gene TRBV6-1; tentatively, D is TRBD1 (6 bases). The CDR3 totals 15 residues. Germline CDR1 and CDR2: MNHNS and SASEGT. V shed 7 bases and J shed 1 base, with 14 bases lying between them.

This sequence joins TRBV7-2 and TRBJ1-5, with D uncertain. CDR1 SGHTA and CDR2 FQGNSA come from the germline V gene. Trimming removed 5 bases at V and 5 bases at J, with 10 bases between. This CDR3 is 13 amino acids long. The chain's CDR3 is CASSRSLYQPQHF. The CDR3, as DNA: TGTGCCAGCAGCCGGTCCTTGTATCAGCCCCAGCATTTT.

The V gene is TRBV5-1, the J gene TRBJ2-1, with 8 bases fitting TRBD1. This CDR3 has 14 amino acids. Germline V gene data show CDR1 as SGHRS and CDR2 as YFSETQ. V dropped 3 bases and J dropped 7; count of bases not matched to a gene: 6. The CDR3 nucleotides are TGCGCCAGCAGCTGGAGGACAGGGCGGAATGAGCAGTTCTTC. Amino acid sequence: CASSWRTGRNEQFF.

This clone was detected a few times. The chain joins TRBV7-2 to TRBJ2-5; D might be TRBD2 (6 bases). CDR1 is SGHTA, CDR2 FQGNSA, per germline. The V end was cut by 3 bases, the J end by 4 bases, with 15 bases between. This CDR3 has 15 amino acids. CDR3 in DNA: TGTGCCAGCAGCTTTTCTGGGGGGTCGGGAGAGACCCAGTACTTC. It is translated as CASSFSGGSGETQYF.

CDR3 protein: CAIQGSNQPQHF. The CDR3 DNA sequence: TGTGCCATCCAGGGTAGCAATCAGCCCCAGCATTTT. The V gene is TRBV10-3, the J gene TRBJ1-5, with a weak D call TRBD1 (5 bases). The germline CDR1 and CDR2 sequences are ENHRY and SYGVKD. V lost 8 bases and J lost 0, with 5 bases in between. This CDR3 has 12 residues.

The rearrangement joins TRBV4-2 to TRBJ1-1, with D possibly TRBD1 on 6 matching bases. V gave up 3 bases and J gave up 1 base, with 12 bases separating them. This CDR3 is 15 amino acids long. From germline, CDR1 is LGHNA and CDR2 YNFKEQ. The DNA for the CDR3 is TGTGCCAGCAGCCAGGCCGGGGGGGCGAACACTGAAGCTTTCTTT. Translating gives CASSQAGGANTEAFF.

Here the CDR3 DNA reads TGTGCCAGTACCCCCCAGGGGGGAAGCGAGAAAATGAACACTGAAGCTTTCTTT. Protein sequence: CASTPQGGSEKMNTEAFF. This sequence joins TRBV19 and TRBJ1-1, with TRBD1 matching 7 bases. Trimming took 7 bases from V and 0 from J; bases not matched to a gene: 17. This CDR3 comprises 18 residues. Germline values: CDR1 LNHDA, CDR2 SQIVND (reference sequence).

This clone was picked up a small number of times. The rearrangement joins TRBV15 to TRBJ2-2; 7 nucleotides align to TRBD1. In germline, CDR1 is LNHNV, CDR2 YYDKDF (reference sequence). This CDR3 is 16 amino acids long. Trimming at V came to 0 bases and at J to 7 bases, leaving 8 bases not matched to a gene. In DNA, the CDR3 is TGTGCCACCAGCAGAGAGCAGGGGGATATCGGCGGGGAGCTGTTTTTT. Translating gives CATSREQGDIGGELFF. Combining the CDR3 with reference TRBV15 and TRBJ2-2 gives the whole variable domain DAMVIQNPRYQVTQFGKPVTLSCSQTLNHNVMYWYQQKSSQAPKLLFHYYDKDFNNEADTPDNFQSRRPNTSFCFLDIRSPGLGDTAMYLCATSREQGDIGGELFFGEGSRLTVL.

This clone was seen more than once but under ten times. V gene TRBV2 combines with J gene TRBJ1-2; D is ambiguous. Germline V gene data show CDR1 as SNHLY and CDR2 as FYNNEI. Trimming removed 8 bases from V and 3 bases from J, with 7 bases in between. The CDR3 contains 11 residues. The CDR3 sequence: CASGTDYGYTF. The CDR3 DNA sequence: TGTGCCAGCGGTACAGACTATGGCTACACCTTC.

This chain uses TRBV10-3 with TRBJ2-6; unclear D gene. V was pared by 6 bases and J by 2 bases, with 5 bases between. The length of the CDR3 is 13 residues. Germline V CDR1 and CDR2: ENHRY, SYGVKD. As DNA, the CDR3 is TGTGCCATCAGCGTCCCTGGGGCCAACGTCCTGACTTTC. Amino acid sequence: CAISVPGANVLTF.

This chain joins TRBV6-1 and TRBJ2-3; 7 bases agree with TRBD1. This CDR3 region has 14 residues. J was trimmed by 4 bases and V by 7 bases; bases with no gene match: 8. Germline-derived CDR1 and CDR2 are MNHNS and SASEGT. The CDR3 protein is CASKRDSGPDTQYF. CDR3 sequence (DNA): TGTGCCAGCAAGAGGGACAGCGGTCCAGATACGCAGTATTTT.

This rearrangement joins TRBV2 to TRBJ1-5; 9 bases line up with TRBD1. Germline CDR1 is SNHLY and CDR2 is FYNNEI. The V segment lost 2 bases and the J segment 8 bases; nucleotides outside the gene matches: 13. The CDR3 is 17 residues long. DNA for the CDR3: TGTGCCAGCAGTGAACCAGCACCGGGACAGGGTCCAAAGCCCCAGCATTTT. Translated: CASSEPAPGQGPKPQHF. The full variable domain, with the rest looked up from reference TRBV2 and TRBJ1-5, is EPEVTQTPSHQVTQMGQEVILRCVPISNHLYFYWYRQILGQKVEFLVSFYNNEISEKSEIFDDQFSVERPDGSNFTLKIRSTKLEDSAMYFCASSEPAPGQGPKPQHFGDGTRLSIL.

The chain links TRBV5-8 to TRBJ1-5; 11 nucleotides align to TRBD1. V lost 4 bases to trimming and J lost 6 bases; unmatched junction nucleotides: 9. Germline V gene data show CDR1 as SGHTS and CDR2 as YDEGEE. CDR3 length: 16 amino acids. The CDR3 sequence is CASSARTGGAGQPQHF. The CDR3 DNA reads as TGTGCCAGCAGCGCCAGGACAGGGGGCGCCGGTCAGCCCCAGCATTTT.

This clone was observed once. V and J are TRBV7-2 and TRBJ2-3; D ambiguous. The CDR3 length is 11 residues. Germline V gives CDR1 SGHTA, CDR2 FQGNSA. V was cut by 5 bases and J by 6 bases, with 6 bases left in between. The CDR3 protein is CASSPVDTQYF. CDR3 in DNA: TGTGCCAGCAGCCCGGTCGATACGCAGTATTTT.

The chain has TRBV5-1 and TRBJ2-1; TRBD2 matches 13 bases. Germline lookup yields CDR1 SGHRS and CDR2 YFSETQ. J gave up 6 bases and V 4 bases, and 4 bases lay outside the gene matches. The CDR3 is made up of 15 amino acids. CDR3 sequence (DNA): TGCGCCAGCAGCGTGACTAGCGGGAGGCGCAATGAGCAGTTCTTC. Translating gives CASSVTSGRRNEQFF. Complete variable domain (other parts from reference TRBV5-1 and TRBJ2-1): KAGVTQTPRYLIKTRGQQVTLSCSPISGHRSVSWYQQTPGQGLQFLFEYFSETQRNKGNFPGRFSGRQFSNSRSEMNVSTLELGDSALYLCASSVTSGRRNEQFFGPGTRLTVL.

This chain uses TRBV5-4 with TRBJ1-2; perhaps TRBD1 as D (6 bases). Germline lookup yields CDR1 SGHNT and CDR2 YYREEE (reference sequence). V was clipped by 3 bases and J by 2 bases, with 17 bases between them. The CDR3 has 16 residues. The CDR3 here is CASSSDPQGRNYGYTF. The CDR3 bases are TGTGCCAGCAGCTCTGATCCTCAGGGGAGAAACTATGGCTACACCTTC.

V usage is TRBV4-1 and J usage is TRBJ1-2; possible D gene TRBD1, 6 bases. CDR3 length: 15 residues. CDR1 and CDR2 (germline): MGHRA, YSYEKL. The ends were cut back, 4 bases at V and 4 bases at J, with 16 bases in the middle. CDR3 sequence (DNA): TGCGCCAGCAGCCCGCGCCGACAGGACTCCTATGGCTACACCTTC. It codes for CASSPRRQDSYGYTF.

V is TRBV6-1 and J is TRBJ1-5, with D perhaps TRBD1 (5 bases). CDR3 length: 12 amino acids. The V end was cut by 6 bases, the J end by 3 bases, with 6 bases between. The germline gives CDR1 MNHNS, CDR2 SASEGT. Written as DNA, the CDR3 is TGTGCCAGCAGACAGGTCAATCAGCCCCAGCATTTT. Its translation is CASRQVNQPQHF.

The chain links TRBV29-1 to TRBJ1-1; D is unclear. CDR1 is SQVTM, CDR2 ANQGSEA, per germline. This CDR3 contains 13 residues. V lost 3 bases and J lost 2, with 10 bases in between. The CDR3 DNA sequence: TGCAGCGTTGAGGCAGCACTAAACACTGAAGCTTTCTTT. It specifies CSVEAALNTEAFF.